This record looks at one T cell receptor (beta chain) sequence and its context. The sample originates from a study of cytomegalovirus exposure and HLA in healthy donors. Some clones are missing from TCRdb's copy, which holds only in-frame ones; the method was immunoSEQ multiplex PCR. The table records 260,000 or so clones, roughly 90% of them present only once. The sequenced sample was PBMCs. This clonotype was obtained from a woman between 18 and 29 years old in good health and CMV-seronegative.

The CDR3 nucleotides read TGTGCCAGCAGGGCCGTGGGGCGTGGGGATGAGCAGTTCTTC. Its translation is CASRAVGRGDEQFF. This chain links TRBV6-6 with TRBJ2-1, with a tentative D call TRBD1 (5 bases). Germline CDR1 MNHNY, CDR2 SVGAGI (reference sequence). The CDR3 runs 14 residues. The V end was cut by 6 bases, the J end by 8 bases, with 17 bases between.